These T cell receptor beta chains were read from a single sample in a study of cytomegalovirus exposure and HLA in healthy donors. Here immunoSEQ multiplex PCR was the method, and the copy in TCRdb shows in-frame clones only, minus some. The table shows about 77,000 clones, with roughly 80% occurring only once. Sequencing was done on a sample of PBMCs. These receptors came from a man aged 35 to 55 in good health and CMV-seronegative. CDR3s leave out the opening cysteine and the closing phenylalanine or tryptophan.

TRBV7-9,TRBJ2-1,AFRRQGWGNEQF
TRBV6-5,TRBJ2-1,ASRGGGDYNEQF
TRBV19,TRBJ2-7,ASSILAGTYEQY
TRBV27,TRBJ2-3,ASSLSIATDTQY
TRBV27,TRBJ2-1,ASSLRLAGANEQF
TRBV6-5,TRBJ1-2,ASSPSADYGYT
TRBV7-4,TRBJ2-1,ASSLDSTITNEQF
TRBV11-1,TRBJ2-3,ASSLAGTDTQY
TRBV4-2,-,ASSPSTSGSYEQY
TRBV9,TRBJ2-7,ASSVASGGNEQY
TRBV6-6,TRBJ1-1,ASSYVPRAEAF
TRBV5-6,TRBJ1-2,ASSLGQGAEGYT
TRBV5-5,TRBJ2-7,ASSSPAGTGSYEQY
TRBV5-4,TRBJ1-1,ASRMWGGSTEAF
TRBV5-5,TRBJ1-1,ASSLGTQGAEAF
TRBV9,TRBJ2-7,ASSVGSGSRHEQY